The next 29 T cell receptor beta chains were all read from a single sample in a study of blood T cell repertoires in COVID-19. The assay was immunoSEQ multiplex PCR, and TCRdb's table has in-frame clones only and misses some. Of around 250,000 clones detected, roughly nine tenths appear once; the ten largest clones hold 6.2%. The material sequenced was peripheral blood. These receptors were collected from a man aged 60 to 69 with acute or convalescent COVID-19.

The J gene is TRBJ1-2, the V gene TRBV28; D is unclear. This CDR3 spans 17 amino acids. The germline V gene encodes CDR1 MDHEN and CDR2 SYDVKM. The ends were cut back, 7 bases at V and 8 bases at J, with 29 bases in the middle. The CDR3 protein is CASTFSPGRILGGGYTF. The CDR3 DNA follows: TGTGCCAGCACCTTCTCCCCAGGACGGATTCTAGGAGGGGGCTACACCTTC.

This clone was seen only a few times. The chain recombines TRBV3-1 (or the pseudogene TRBV3-2) with TRBJ1-5, with D possibly being TRBD1 (5 bases). The CDR3 totals 13 residues. The germline V gene has CDR1 LGHDT and CDR2 YNNKEL (reference sequence). V lost 4 bases, J lost 6 bases, and 10 bases lay in between. CDR3 bases: TGTGCCAGCAGCCCGAAAAGGGGTCAGCCCCAGCATTTT. Translation: CASSPKRGQPQHF.

In this sample, this clone turned up once. V gene TRBV27 combines with J gene TRBJ2-7; possibly TRBD1 for D (6 bases). The CDR3 has 13 residues. V was trimmed by 5 bases and J by 1 base, leaving 9 bases between them. The germline CDR1 and CDR2 sequences are MNHEY and SMNVEV (reference sequence). Here the CDR3 DNA reads TGTGCCAGCAGTAACAGGGCTTCCTACGAGCAGTACTTC. Its protein product is CASSNRASYEQYF.

V is TRBV30 and J is TRBJ2-3; 8 bases align to TRBD2. Germline CDR1 reads GTSNPN; CDR2 reads SVGIG (reference sequence). V shed 8 bases, J shed 4 bases, and the junction held 14 bases outside the gene matches. The CDR3 extends over 15 amino acids. The CDR3 DNA follows: TGTGCCCATACACGGAGCGGGAGTCCCCCAGATACGCAGTATTTT. Protein sequence: CAHTRSGSPPDTQYF.

For the CDR3, the DNA is TGTGCCAGCAGTTACGACGGGACAACTAATGAAAAACTGTTTTTT. Translation: CASSYDGTTNEKLFF. The rearrangement links TRBV6-6 to TRBJ1-4; D remains ambiguous. V was pared by 2 bases and J by 0 bases, with 7 bases between. Per germline, CDR1 MNHNY and CDR2 SVGAGI (reference sequence). The CDR3 extends over 15 amino acids.

The chain recombines TRBV6-6 with TRBJ2-1; 12 bases map to TRBD2. Germline loops: CDR1 MNHNY, CDR2 SVGAGI (reference sequence). The CDR3 length is 20 residues. The V segment lost 6 bases and the J segment 4 bases; nucleotides outside the gene matches: 19. DNA for the CDR3: TGTGCCAGCAGCCGAGACAGGGGTCCTAGCGGGAGGGCCGGTTACAATGAGCAGTTCTTC. Encoded protein: CASSRDRGPSGRAGYNEQFF.

This sequence joins TRBV19 and TRBJ2-3, with TRBD2 matching over 12 bases. Germline assignment: CDR1 LNHDA and CDR2 SQIVND (reference sequence). Trimming took 0 bases from V and 7 from J; bases not matched to a gene: 8. This CDR3 contains 17 residues. CDR3 sequence: CASSIDLASGRVNTQYF. Here the CDR3 DNA reads TGTGCCAGTAGTATAGATCTGGCTAGCGGGAGGGTAAATACGCAGTATTTT.

The V gene is TRBV7-8, the J gene TRBJ2-1; D uncertain. V lost 3 bases to trimming and J lost 2 bases, with 8 bases between them. Germline lookup yields CDR1 SGHVS and CDR2 FQNEAQ. The CDR3 runs to 14 residues. Here the CDR3 reads CASSLAKAYNEQFF. The CDR3 coding sequence is TGTGCCAGCAGCTTGGCAAAAGCCTACAATGAGCAGTTCTTC.

The chain uses TRBV18 and TRBJ1-1; D call uncertain. The CDR3 consists of 14 residues. Germline assignment: CDR1 KGHSH and CDR2 LQKENI. V lost 2 bases and J 0 bases, leaving 7 bases between the germline ends. Written as DNA, the CDR3 is TGTGCCAGCTCACCAATGGGCTTGAACACTGAAGCTTTCTTT. This encodes CASSPMGLNTEAFF.

The chain combines TRBV7-3 with TRBJ2-3; 11 bases agree with TRBD2. Germline values: CDR1 SGHTA, CDR2 FQGTGA. J was trimmed by 2 bases and V by 3 bases; bases with no gene match: 4. This CDR3 region has 16 residues. The CDR3 spells CASSFTSGRTTDTQYF. The CDR3 DNA sequence: TGTGCCAGCAGCTTTACTAGCGGGAGAACCACAGATACGCAGTATTTT.

The V call is TRBV28, the J call TRBJ2-4; D unresolved. This CDR3 has 13 amino acids. From germline, CDR1 is MDHEN and CDR2 SYDVKM. The V end was cut by 6 bases, the J end by 7 bases, with 13 bases between. The CDR3 bases are TGTGCCAGCAGCGACACCTTCCGGAACATTCAGTACTTC. Protein: CASSDTFRNIQYF.

This chain links TRBV9 with TRBJ1-6; D is unresolved. CDR3 length equals 15 residues. Germline V gene lookup returns CDR1 SGDLS and CDR2 YYNGEE. Trimming removed 0 bases from V and 7 bases from J, with 11 bases in between. The CDR3 sequence: CASSVDPSLNSPLHF. The CDR3 DNA reads as TGTGCCAGCAGCGTAGACCCTTCTCTAAATTCACCCCTCCACTTT. Drawing the rest from reference TRBV9 and TRBJ1-6, the complete variable domain is DSGVTQTPKHLITATGQRVTLRCSPRSGDLSVYWYQQSLDQGLQFLIQYYNGEERAKGNILERFSAQQFPDLHSELNLSSLELGDSALYFCASSVDPSLNSPLHFGNGTRLTVT.

CDR3 coding DNA: TGTGCCAGCGGAACAGGGTGGGCTGAAGCTTTCTTT. Amino acids: CASGTGWAEAFF. The chain has TRBV2 and TRBJ1-1; possibly TRBD1 for D (6 bases). This CDR3 is built from 12 residues. Per germline, CDR1 SNHLY and CDR2 FYNNEI. V was shortened by 8 bases and J by 6 bases, with 13 bases between the two germline ends. The full variable domain, completed using reference TRBV2 and TRBJ1-1, is EPEVTQTPSHQVTQMGQEVILRCVPISNHLYFYWYRQILGQKVEFLVSFYNNEISEKSEIFDDQFSVERPDGSNFTLKIRSTKLEDSAMYFCASGTGWAEAFFGQGTRLTVV.

The genes are TRBV5-1 and TRBJ2-7; TRBD1 matches at 9 bases. The germline V gene has CDR1 SGHRS and CDR2 YFSETQ. Trimming at V came to 0 bases and at J to 1 base, leaving 2 bases not matched to a gene. CDR3 length: 15 residues. CDR3 in DNA: TGCGCCAGCAGCTTGGCGGGGACAGGGTCCTACGAGCAGTACTTC. Residues: CASSLAGTGSYEQYF.

Concerning this clone itself: A junction end diverges from the germline sequence, so it may reflect a read error. V gene TRBV9 combines with J gene TRBJ1-5; TRBD1 might be the D (6 bases). CDR1 SGDLS and CDR2 YYNGEE come from the germline V gene. This CDR3 is built from 15 residues. For the CDR3, the DNA is TGTGCCAGCAGCGCCTCACCGTCGGGACACCCTAAACTGAGTTTT. As protein: CASSASPSGHPKLSF.

The chain employs TRBV3-1 (or the pseudogene TRBV3-2) and TRBJ1-5; 7 bases map to TRBD1. CDR3 size: 18 residues. With V trimmed by 2 bases and J by 0 bases, 10 bases remained unmatched. Germline V gives CDR1 LGHDT, CDR2 YNNKEL (reference sequence). In nucleotides, the CDR3 is TGTGCCAGCAGCCAAACTACCGGGACAGCTTATAGCAATCAGCCCCAGCATTTT. It specifies CASSQTTGTAYSNQPQHF.

This chain joins TRBV7-2 and TRBJ1-3; D may be TRBD1 (5 bases). V was shortened by 5 bases and J by 0 bases, with 14 bases between the two germline ends. Germline-derived CDR1 and CDR2 are SGHTA and FQGNSA. This CDR3 contains 16 residues. CDR3 in amino acids: CASSPGGVSSGNTIYF. The CDR3 DNA reads as TGTGCCAGCAGCCCTGGGGGGGTGAGCTCTGGAAACACCATATATTTT.

This chain links TRBV7-3 with TRBJ2-2, with 7 positions matching TRBD2. Germline trimming cut 10 bases from V and 3 bases from J; bases unmatched to any gene: 8. This CDR3 comprises 14 residues. Germline CDR1 is SGHTA and CDR2 is FQGTGA. CDR3 residues: CATHAGVDTGELFF. In DNA, the CDR3 is TGTGCCACACACGCGGGAGTTGACACCGGGGAGCTGTTTTTT.

V is TRBV19 and J is TRBJ1-2; weak D call: TRBD1 (6 bases). Trimming removed 2 bases from V and 2 bases from J, with 12 bases in between. CDR3 length: 15 residues. Germline V CDR1 and CDR2: LNHDA, SQIVND (reference sequence). The CDR3 DNA sequence: TGTGCCAGTAGTATACTGGACAGCCGCAACTATGGCTACACCTTC. As protein: CASSILDSRNYGYTF.

The chain recombines TRBV6-5 with TRBJ2-2; a weak D match, TRBD1 (6 bases). The CDR3 extends over 15 amino acids. Germline values: CDR1 MNHEY, CDR2 SVGAGI. Trimming cost V 6 bases and J 1 base, with 12 bases left between them. DNA for the CDR3: TGTGCCAGCAGCCCCCGGACAGTGAACACCGGGGAGCTGTTTTTT. Its protein product is CASSPRTVNTGELFF.

Only one count was recorded for this clone. The chain combines TRBV19 with TRBJ2-1; TRBD1 agrees at 7 bases. The CDR3 totals 16 residues. V lost 1 base to trimming and J lost 3 bases; unmatched junction nucleotides: 6. Germline-derived CDR1 and CDR2 are LNHDA and SQIVND (reference sequence). The CDR3 sequence: CASSIVWDSSYNEQFF. The CDR3 region has the DNA TGTGCCAGTAGTATAGTTTGGGACAGCAGCTACAATGAGCAGTTCTTC.

The gene calls are TRBV7-9 and TRBJ1-6, with no clear D. The germline V and J ends were trimmed by 5 bases and 6 bases, with 14 bases remaining between them. Germline values: CDR1 SEHNR, CDR2 FQNEAQ (reference sequence). The CDR3 runs to 15 residues. CDR3 DNA: TGTGCCAGCAGCAATAGCGTTGGCTTTAATTCACCCCTCCACTTT. It yields the protein CASSNSVGFNSPLHF.

This chain joins TRBV6-2 or TRBV6-3 and TRBJ1-5; D gene unclear. The germline V gene encodes CDR1 MNHEY and CDR2 SVGEGT. V lost 6 bases and J lost 2, with 14 bases in between. This CDR3 contains 15 residues. The CDR3 sequence: CASSRTVVGNQPQHF. Here the CDR3 DNA reads TGTGCCAGCAGCCGTACGGTCGTAGGCAATCAGCCCCAGCATTTT.

The chain combines TRBV2 with TRBJ2-3, with 9 bases matching TRBD2. This CDR3 contains 16 residues. With 6 bases clipped from V and 1 base from J, the junction kept 8 bases outside the gene matches. Per germline, CDR1 SNHLY and CDR2 FYNNEI. The CDR3 coding sequence is TGTGCCAGCAGAACCCCAATAGCGGGAGGCACAGATACGCAGTATTTT. It specifies CASRTPIAGGTDTQYF.

The gene calls are TRBV5-6 and TRBJ2-5; 10 bases are a match to TRBD2. Germline V gene lookup returns CDR1 SGHDT and CDR2 YYEEEE. The CDR3 contains 16 residues. V trimming: 5 bases; J trimming: 5 bases; junction bases outside the gene matches: 12. CDR3 loop: CASRLTPGLARETQYF. The CDR3 nucleotides read TGTGCCAGCAGACTTACCCCGGGACTAGCGAGGGAGACCCAGTACTTC.

The V call is TRBV24-1, the J call TRBJ2-2, with TRBD2 identical over 13 bases. Per the germline V gene, CDR1 is KGHDR and CDR2 is SFDVKD. CDR3 length equals 14 residues. After removal of 9 bases from V and 7 bases from J, the junction contained 4 bases not matched to a gene. The CDR3 sequence is CATGTSGTYGELFF. The CDR3 DNA reads TGTGCCACCGGGACTAGCGGGACTTACGGGGAGCTGTTTTTT.

This clone was observed a single time. The J gene is TRBJ2-1, the V gene TRBV9; 11 bases align to TRBD1. CDR3 length: 15 amino acids. J was trimmed by 0 bases and V by 6 bases; bases with no gene match: 2. The germline V gene encodes CDR1 SGDLS and CDR2 YYNGEE. The CDR3 protein is CASTGTGGSYNEQFF. The CDR3 nucleotides read TGTGCCAGCACCGGGACAGGGGGCTCCTACAATGAGCAGTTCTTC.

The rearrangement links TRBV4-1 to TRBJ2-6, with 8 bases identical to TRBD2. CDR1 MGHRA and CDR2 YSYEKL come from the germline V gene. Unmatched junction bases numbered 9, after V lost 3 bases and J lost 2 bases. The CDR3 extends over 18 amino acids. The CDR3, as DNA: TGCGCCAGCAGCCAGTCGCTGGACGGGAGGGCTGGGGCCAACGTCCTGACTTTC. It specifies CASSQSLDGRAGANVLTF.

V and J are TRBV15 and TRBJ1-1; TRBD1 aligns across 7 bases. Germline CDR1 is LNHNV and CDR2 is YYDKDF (reference sequence). The CDR3 contains 16 residues. Trimming at V came to 0 bases and at J to 1 base, leaving 5 bases not matched to a gene. The CDR3 spells CATSRDLGTANTEAFF. The CDR3 DNA reads as TGTGCCACCAGCAGAGATTTAGGGACAGCGAACACTGAAGCTTTCTTT.